This record covers a single TCR beta chain. V lost 0 bases to trimming and J lost 6 bases; unmatched junction nucleotides: 6. The CDR3 consists of 15 residues. Germline V gives CDR1 SGHRS, CDR2 YFSETQ. These data are taken from a study of OX40 agonist ivuxolimab in advanced cancers. Sequenced by immunoSEQ multiplex PCR; TCRdb stores in-frame clones only, minus some. The data show 70,000 to 85,000 clones, 80% to 90% seen once. The V gene is TRBV5-1, the J gene TRBJ1-2; 9 positions agree with TRBD1. Sequences were derived from CD4+ or CD8+ T cells sorted from blood, sampled in a trial of the OX40 agonist ivuxolimab. The source of this sequence is an adult with an advanced solid tumor such as melanoma, head and neck, liver or kidney cancer. The CDR3 sequence is CASSLGFGTGNGYTF. CDR3 DNA sequence: TGCGCCAGCAGCTTGGGGTTTGGGACAGGGAATGGCTACACCTTC.